The TCR beta chain under discussion was sequenced for a study of shared clonotypes between healthy human individuals. J gave up 6 bases and V 8 bases, and 15 bases lay outside the gene matches. Germline CDR1 reads LNHNV; CDR2 reads YYDKDF (reference sequence). CDR3 length: 16 residues. Study-wide results and caveats: Non-shared clonotypes showed lower generation probabilities than clonotypes common to all four donors.

Assay execution took place at the deep level. Data came from immunoSEQ multiplex PCR; TCRdb stores just in-frame clones and leaves some out. The sample lists nearly 600,000 clones; around 95% were seen once. As defined, naive CD8 cells were CD45RO-negative and positively selected for CCR7, with terminally differentiated effector memory CD45RA+ cells excluded. Healthy HIV-negative adults without recent acute infections or vaccinations served as donors. Among the donors, all were Caucasian adults who lived in Nashville, Tennessee. With respect to this clone: The antigen remains undetermined.

Sequencing was done on a sample of naive CD8+ T cells sorted from blood. V gene TRBV15 combines with J gene TRBJ2-1, with 8 bases aligning to TRBD2. The receptor's source is a woman aged 25 to 39 in good health. The CDR3 bases are TGTGCCACCTGGAGAGCGGGAGACGGTAGGGGCAATGAGCAGTTCTTC. This translates into CATWRAGDGRGNEQFF.